The clone carrying this T cell receptor (beta chain) was seen at least ten times. The antigen remains undetermined. Researchers defined stable Graves' hyperthyroidism as no ophthalmopathy progression within 18 months. The diagnostic basis comprised clinical symptoms, serum thyroxine and TRAb, thyroid ultrasound and orbital computed tomography. This sample stems from a study of T cells in Graves' hyperthyroidism and ophthalmopathy. Broader study findings: Stable hyperthyroidism was told apart from ophthalmopathy by a model built on 13 V-J features.

The CDR3 extends over 11 amino acids. Germline loops: CDR1 MDHEN, CDR2 SYDVKM. Trimming removed 2 bases from V and 7 bases from J, with 5 bases in between. Amplification targeted TCR beta CDR3 regions from RNA transcripts. The HTBI primer set drove a first-round RT-PCR of the TCR CDR3. TCRdb called the multiplex PCR reads again in MiXCR, with one record for every CDR3 protein. The sample holds about 300,000 distinct CDR3 sequences, about an eighth seen once. Sequenced sample: blood. V is TRBV28 and J is TRBJ2-5; D remains ambiguous. The source is a woman aged 40-49 years with Graves' hyperthyroidism. As DNA, the CDR3 is TGTGCCAGCAGTTTAGGACGGACCCAGTACTTC. This gives the protein CASSLGRTQYF. Variable domain in full (rest from reference TRBV28 and TRBJ2-5): DVKVTQSSRYLVKRTGEKVFLECVQDMDHENMFWYRQDPGLGLRLIYFSYDVKMKEKGDIPEGYSVSREKKERFSLILESASTNQTSMYLCASSLGRTQYFGPGTRLLVL.